This TCR beta chain was found in a study of shared clonotypes between healthy human individuals. Assay used: immunoSEQ multiplex PCR; TCRdb lists only in-frame clones, some missing. The sample has some 2.1 million clones, 85% to 95% seen once. The V end was cut by 6 bases, the J end by 10 bases, with 10 bases between. CDR1 DFQATT and CDR2 SNEGSKA come from the germline V gene (reference sequence). The CDR3 has 11 amino acids. The sequence was collected from a man between 18 and 29 years old in good health. V gene TRBV20-1 combines with J gene TRBJ1-6; D remains unclear. Sequenced material: naive CD4+ T cells sorted from blood. Noted subset: CD45RA+ positively selected. In nucleotides, the CDR3 is TGCAGTGCAAGGGCCGGATCACCCCTCCACTTT. Translating gives CSARAGSPLHF.